This note documents a single T cell receptor (beta chain) sequence. Antigen specificity is unknown. The data stem from a study of cytomegalovirus exposure and HLA in healthy donors. The study's findings and limits: No immune exposure information besides CMV serostatus was available. Reports indicate that TCR beta sequences accurately predicted the HLA-A and HLA-B alleles of most subjects.

A multiplex PCR was run with 60 Vbeta primers and 13 Jbeta primers. Generated by immunoSEQ multiplex PCR, the TCRdb table keeps only in-frame clones and is missing some. The profile shows about 160,000 clones, roughly 72% of them singletons. The V and J ends lost 6 bases and 2 bases respectively, with 11 bases between them. From germline, CDR1 is MDHEN and CDR2 SYDVKM. The CDR3 extends over 14 amino acids. The sequence came from a woman aged 40 to 50 in good health and CMV-seronegative. Sequencing used PBMCs. The chain couples TRBV28 to TRBJ1-3; D uncertain. CDR3 sequence: CASSYEAAGNTIYF. The CDR3 DNA sequence: TGTGCCAGCAGCTACGAAGCGGCTGGAAACACCATATATTTT.